The 5 T cell receptor beta chains in this list originate from one sample, sequenced in a study of cytomegalovirus exposure and HLA in healthy donors. Using immunoSEQ multiplex PCR, the repertoire was profiled, and TCRdb retains in-frame clones only, with some absent. The sample lists around 100,000 clones, roughly 94% occurring once. Sequenced: PBMCs. These TCRs come from a woman aged 18-29 years in good health and CMV-seronegative.

This clone was counted a few times. J is TRBJ2-3 and V is TRBV6-6; the match to TRBD1 covers 7 bases. V dropped 8 bases and J dropped 3; count of bases not matched to a gene: 14. CDR1 and CDR2 from the germline V gene are MNHNY and SVGAGI (reference sequence). CDR3 length: 16 residues. CDR3 region: CASGLTGRVETDTQYF. The CDR3 DNA follows: TGTGCCAGCGGCCTGACAGGGCGAGTGGAAACAGATACGCAGTATTTT.

The V call is TRBV19, the J call TRBJ2-3, with a possible D match to TRBD2 (5 bases). The CDR3 is 13 residues long. The V end lost 5 bases, the J end lost 4 bases, and 10 bases lay between the germline ends. Germline lookup yields CDR1 LNHDA and CDR2 SQIVND (reference sequence). The CDR3 sequence is CASSLGSADTQYF. CDR3 in DNA: TGTGCCAGTAGTCTAGGGAGCGCAGATACGCAGTATTTT. Looking up the rest from reference TRBV19 and TRBJ2-3 gives the full variable domain: DGGITQSPKYLFRKEGQNVTLSCEQNLNHDAMYWYRQDPGQGLRLIYYSQIVNDFQKGDIAEGYSVSREKKESFPLTVTSAQKNPTAFYLCASSLGSADTQYFGPGTRLTVL.

Only one count was recorded for this clone. The V and J genes are TRBV6-1 and TRBJ2-4; 11 bases line up with TRBD2. This CDR3 region has 15 residues. Germline V gene sequence: CDR1 MNHNS, CDR2 SASEGT. The ends lost 3 bases at V and 8 bases at J; junction bases unmatched: 6. The CDR3 DNA sequence: TGTGCCAGCAGTGACATAGCGGGAGGGCCAGACATTCAGTACTTC. Its protein product is CASSDIAGGPDIQYF.

This clone was recorded only once. J is TRBJ1-3 and V is TRBV6-5, with D unresolved. The germline V gene encodes CDR1 MNHEY and CDR2 SVGAGI. CDR3 length equals 12 residues. V lost 4 bases and J 2 bases, leaving 3 bases between the germline ends. The CDR3 DNA sequence: TGTGCCAGCAGTTCAACTGGAAACACCATATATTTT. Protein product: CASSSTGNTIYF.

This chain links TRBV27 with TRBJ1-1; 7 bases are shared with TRBD1. Germline CDR1 reads MNHEY; CDR2 reads SMNVEV (reference sequence). This CDR3 comprises 14 residues. J was trimmed by 6 bases and V by 5 bases; bases with no gene match: 9. The CDR3 sequence: CASSHRQGGAEAFF. CDR3 in DNA: TGTGCCAGCAGTCACAGACAGGGTGGGGCTGAAGCTTTCTTT.